This is a list of T cell receptor beta chains from one sample in a study of tumor-infiltrating lymphocytes in primary liver carcinoma. Via MiXCR, TCRdb re-called the multiplex PCR reads, giving one row per CDR3 protein. Of 45,000 or so distinct CDR3 sequences listed, over 70% were seen once; the top ten hold about a fifth. The source material was liver tumor tissue from sampling region 2. The receptors originated from a man in his forties with primary liver carcinoma and hepatitis B virus infection. Both conserved end residues are part of each CDR3. A D gene is named only where the DNA matches it firmly. Only part of the rows carry a size: once, few, many, or a class if the clone is expanded.

J gene: TRBJ1-2
V gene: TRBV6-6
clone size: .
D gene: TRBD1
CDR3 DNA: TGTGCCAGCGGGGGGGTCCGGGACAGACTTAACTATGGCTGCACCTTC
CDR3 protein: CASGGVRDRLNYGCTF

J gene: TRBJ1-1
V gene: TRBV29-1
clone size: medium-sized
D gene: .
CDR3 DNA: TGCAGCGTTGCCCCGGGATGGGGAATGAACACTGAAGCTTTCTTT
CDR3 protein: CSVAPGWGMNTEAFF

J gene: TRBJ1-2
V gene: TRBV6-2/TRBV6-3
clone size: .
D gene: .
CDR3 DNA: TGTGCCAGCAACGCCTGGACAGTCTATGGCTACACCTTC
CDR3 protein: CASNAWTVYGYTF

J gene: TRBJ1-5
V gene: TRBV28
clone size: .
D gene: .
CDR3 DNA: TGTGCCAGCAGGTCGACGGGGGATTCCCAGCCCCAGCATTTC
CDR3 protein: CASRSTGDSQPQHF

J gene: TRBJ2-3
V gene: TRBV7-3
clone size: .
D gene: .
CDR3 DNA: TGTGTCAGCAGCCTCGGGGCTTTTAGCACAGATACGCAGTTTTTT
CDR3 protein: CVSSLGAFSTDTQFF

J gene: TRBJ1-2
V gene: TRBV29-1
clone size: .
D gene: .
CDR3 DNA: TGCAGTGTTGAAGCGGAAGATGGGGTGCATGGCTACACCTTC
CDR3 protein: CSVEAEDGVHGYTF

J gene: TRBJ2-2
V gene: TRBV12-3/TRBV12-4
clone size: few
D gene: TRBD2
CDR3 DNA: TGTGCCAATACCCTGACTAGCGGGAACACCGGGGAGCTGTTTTTT
CDR3 protein: CANTLTSGNTGELFF

J gene: TRBJ2-6
V gene: TRBV30
clone size: .
D gene: .
CDR3 DNA: TGTCCCCTCCTCTCTAGGGCCAACCTCCTGACTTTC
CDR3 protein: CPLLSRANLLTF

J gene: TRBJ2-7
V gene: TRBV6-2/TRBV6-3
clone size: .
D gene: .
CDR3 DNA: TGTGCCAGCAGTATATTCTCCTACGAGCAATACTTC
CDR3 protein: CASSIFSYEQYF

J gene: TRBJ2-7
V gene: TRBV6-6
clone size: .
D gene: .
CDR3 DNA: TGTGCCAAAAGTACTAAAGACGAGCAGTACTTC
CDR3 protein: CAKSTKDEQYF

J gene: TRBJ2-1
V gene: TRBV29-1
clone size: .
D gene: TRBD2
CDR3 DNA: TGCACCGTTGAACTAGCGGGGGGGTTCTACAATGAGCAGTTCTTC
CDR3 protein: CTVELAGGFYNEQFF

J gene: TRBJ2-2
V gene: TRBV28
clone size: many
D gene: TRBD2
CDR3 DNA: TGTGCCAGCAGTTTTGGGGGGGACACCGGGGAGCTGTTTTTT
CDR3 protein: CASSFGGDTGELFF

J gene: TRBJ2-1
V gene: TRBV6-1
clone size: .
D gene: .
CDR3 DNA: TGTGCCAGCGTTGAACCCCAGGGGAATGAGCAGTTCTTC
CDR3 protein: CASVEPQGNEQFF

J gene: TRBJ2-1
V gene: TRBV4-3
clone size: medium-sized
D gene: .
CDR3 DNA: TGCGCCAGCAGCCAGGATCCGGGCCTCCGAGATCTTTTCTTC
CDR3 protein: CASSQDPGLRDLFF

J gene: TRBJ2-3
V gene: TRBV5-6
clone size: .
D gene: .
CDR3 DNA: TGTGCCGGCAGGCTCGGGGGCGGAAGTAGCACAGATACGCAGTATTTT
CDR3 protein: CAGRLGGGSSTDTQYF

J gene: TRBJ2-2
V gene: TRBV6-1
clone size: medium-sized
D gene: .
CDR3 DNA: TGTGCCAGCAGTGAAGGGTGGTGGCTCGCCGGGGAGCTGTTTTTT
CDR3 protein: CASSEGWWLAGELFF

J gene: TRBJ2-7
V gene: TRBV10-1
clone size: .
D gene: .
CDR3 DNA: TGCGCCAGCAGTGTAGGCAGCTACTATGAGCAGTACTTC
CDR3 protein: CASSVGSYYEQYF

J gene: TRBJ2-1
V gene: TRBV6-5
clone size: .
D gene: .
CDR3 DNA: TGTATCAGCAGGAGCGGCGGTGAGCAGTTCTTC
CDR3 protein: CISRSGGEQFF

J gene: TRBJ2-2
V gene: TRBV7-9
clone size: .
D gene: .
CDR3 DNA: TGTGCCAGCAGCTTAGTTCTTAAGGGTTGGACCGGGGAGCTGTCTTTT
CDR3 protein: CASSLVLKGWTGELSF

J gene: TRBJ2-3
V gene: TRBV24-1
clone size: .
D gene: .
CDR3 DNA: TGTGCCACCAGTCGGACCACAGATACGCAGTATTTT
CDR3 protein: CATSRTTDTQYF

J gene: TRBJ2-1
V gene: TRBV6-2/TRBV6-3
clone size: .
D gene: .
CDR3 DNA: TGTGCCAGCAGTTTCGGGACACCCGAGAAAGAGTGGGGCCAGTTCTTC
CDR3 protein: CASSFGTPEKEWGQFF

J gene: TRBJ2-3
V gene: TRBV5-4
clone size: many
D gene: .
CDR3 DNA: TGTGCCAGCAGCTTGGCTAGCCGCACAGATACGCAGTATTTT
CDR3 protein: CASSLASRTDTQYF

J gene: TRBJ1-3
V gene: TRBV6-1
clone size: .
D gene: .
CDR3 DNA: TGTACCAGCTCATCCCTGACGGGAGCTGGAAACACCATATATTTT
CDR3 protein: CTSSSLTGAGNTIYF

J gene: TRBJ2-5
V gene: TRBV14
clone size: few
D gene: .
CDR3 DNA: TGTGTCGGCAGCCCGACCTTGGGGCGGGAGACCCAGTACTTC
CDR3 protein: CVGSPTLGRETQYF

J gene: TRBJ2-1
V gene: TRBV9
clone size: .
D gene: .
CDR3 DNA: TGTGCCAGCAGCCCACGGACCAACTACAATGAGCAGTTCTTC
CDR3 protein: CASSPRTNYNEQFF

J gene: TRBJ2-1
V gene: TRBV7-9
clone size: .
D gene: .
CDR3 DNA: TGTGTCAGTAGCTTAGAAGGTAGTCGGTCTGAGCAGTTCTTC
CDR3 protein: CVSSLEGSRSEQFF

J gene: TRBJ2-3
V gene: TRBV6-1
clone size: .
D gene: .
CDR3 DNA: TGTGCCAGCAAGCTCAGCACAAATACTCAGTATTTT
CDR3 protein: CASKLSTNTQYF

J gene: TRBJ2-1
V gene: TRBV2
clone size: .
D gene: TRBD1
CDR3 DNA: TGTGCCAGCAGTGGGCCCAGGGGGATCGACAATGAGCAGTTCTTC
CDR3 protein: CASSGPRGIDNEQFF

J gene: TRBJ2-2
V gene: TRBV7-7
clone size: .
D gene: .
CDR3 DNA: TGTGCTAGCAGCCCAGGAGCCGGGGAGCTGTTTTTT
CDR3 protein: CASSPGAGELFF

J gene: TRBJ2-7
V gene: TRBV29-1
clone size: .
D gene: .
CDR3 DNA: TGCAGCCTTGATGCTGACCGGGGAGAGCAGTACTTC
CDR3 protein: CSLDADRGEQYF

J gene: TRBJ2-4
V gene: TRBV30
clone size: many
D gene: TRBD1
CDR3 DNA: TGTGCCTGGAGTGTACTCGGGACAGGGACCATTCAGTACTTC
CDR3 protein: CAWSVLGTGTIQYF

J gene: TRBJ1-1
V gene: TRBV29-1
clone size: .
D gene: .
CDR3 DNA: TGTAGCGTTCGATGGGACGCGACTGAAGCTATCTTT
CDR3 protein: CSVRWDATEAIF

J gene: TRBJ1-5
V gene: TRBV10-3
clone size: .
D gene: .
CDR3 DNA: TGTGCCATCAGTGGGTCGACAGGTCAACCCCAGCTTTTT
CDR3 protein: CAISGSTGQPQLF

J gene: TRBJ2-3
V gene: TRBV9
clone size: .
D gene: .
CDR3 DNA: TGTACCAGCAGCGTAGGCGCAGGGGCCTCTGGGACAGATACGCAGTATTTT
CDR3 protein: CTSSVGAGASGTDTQYF

J gene: TRBJ1-2
V gene: TRBV11-2
clone size: .
D gene: TRBD1
CDR3 DNA: TGTGCCAGCAGCCGGTCCTCCGGGACAGGGGTTCCTGGGGATGGCTACACCTTC
CDR3 protein: CASSRSSGTGVPGDGYTF

J gene: TRBJ2-6
V gene: TRBV29-1
clone size: few
D gene: .
CDR3 DNA: TGCAGCGTTGAAGACATCTCGCAGAATACTGGGACCAACGTCCTGACTTTC
CDR3 protein: CSVEDISQNTGTNVLTF

J gene: TRBJ1-1
V gene: TRBV29-1
clone size: .
D gene: .
CDR3 DNA: TGCAGAGTTCGGGCGGGGTGGGGAATGAACGCTGAAGCTTTCTTC
CDR3 protein: CRVRAGWGMNAEAFF

J gene: TRBJ2-7
V gene: TRBV7-9
clone size: .
D gene: .
CDR3 DNA: TGTACCAGCAGCTTATCCGCTGACGAGCAGTACTTC
CDR3 protein: CTSSLSADEQYF

J gene: TRBJ2-1
V gene: TRBV7-8
clone size: .
D gene: TRBD2
CDR3 DNA: TGTGTCAGCAGCTATCTAGCGGGAGGGTCCCACAATGAGCAGTTCTTC
CDR3 protein: CVSSYLAGGSHNEQFF

J gene: TRBJ2-4
V gene: TRBV11-1
clone size: .
D gene: TRBD2
CDR3 DNA: TGTACCAGCAGCATTCCCGGGACTAGTGGGACTAAAAACATTCAGTACTTC
CDR3 protein: CTSSIPGTSGTKNIQYF

J gene: TRBJ2-7
V gene: TRBV20-1
clone size: many
D gene: .
CDR3 DNA: TGCAGTGCTAGAGTCCCTTCCACGCAAGAGCAGTACTTC
CDR3 protein: CSARVPSTQEQYF

J gene: TRBJ2-1
V gene: TRBV29-1
clone size: many
D gene: .
CDR3 DNA: TGCAGCACCCAAGCATGGGGGGCTACAAATGAGCAGTTCTTC
CDR3 protein: CSTQAWGATNEQFF

J gene: TRBJ2-3
V gene: TRBV18
clone size: few
D gene: .
CDR3 DNA: TGTGCCACCCTAGGCACAGATACGCAGTATTTT
CDR3 protein: CATLGTDTQYF

J gene: TRBJ1-2
V gene: TRBV29-1
clone size: .
D gene: TRBD1
CDR3 DNA: TGCAGCAGCAGGACAGGGACGGATGGCTACACCTTC
CDR3 protein: CSSRTGTDGYTF

J gene: TRBJ2-6
V gene: TRBV11-2
clone size: .
D gene: .
CDR3 DNA: TGTGCCAGCAGCGTGGGGGGAGACAGGGACATTTCCCTCTCTGGGGCCGACGTCCTGACTTTC
CDR3 protein: CASSVGGDRDISLSGADVLTF